What follows describes a single T cell receptor (beta chain). Its target is not known. This entry comes from a study of T cell responses to AZD1222 COVID-19 vaccine. Study conclusions and caveats: Of spike-specific TCRs, nearly half reportedly target regions left unmutated in variants.

The V and J ends lost 2 bases and 9 bases respectively, with 8 bases between them. The CDR3 loop spans 13 amino acids. CDR1 and CDR2 from the germline V gene are LGHDT and YNNKEL (reference sequence). Sequenced by immunoSEQ multiplex PCR; TCRdb stores in-frame clones only, minus some. This repertoire shows some 150,000 clones, approximately 91% found once; its top ten account for about 7%. Sequencing used peripheral blood, obtained after recovery from COVID-19. The sequence derives from an adult who had recovered from COVID-19. The rearrangement joins TRBV3-1 (or the pseudogene TRBV3-2) to TRBJ1-6; D is perhaps TRBD1 (5 bases). The CDR3 sequence: CASSQQGGSPLHF. CDR3 sequence (DNA): TGTGCCAGCAGCCAACAGGGAGGTTCACCCCTCCACTTT.